This TCR beta chain was identified during a study of blood T cell repertoires in COVID-19. Study at large: The United States, Italy and Spain were the sources of the acute and convalescent COVID-19 samples. Sources were T cells, B-cell-depleted T cells, or PBMCs; the material itself was cDNA or gDNA.

CDR1 is MNHEY and CDR2 is SVGAGI in the germline V gene. Trimming left V 7 bases short and J 1 base short, with 15 bases between. CDR3 length: 15 residues. In the original analysis: Nucleated cell number was recorded as an estimate derived from reference gene primer amplification. TCRdb's table, derived via immunoSEQ multiplex PCR, lists solely in-frame clones and lacks some. V and J calls and clone size follow that table, whereas D and trimming were derived from the DNA. The sample yields 300,000 or so clones, 70% to 90% seen once. The clonotype was recovered from a woman in her thirties or forties with acute or convalescent COVID-19. This chain joins TRBV6-5 and TRBJ2-3; TRBD1 might be the D (5 bases). Specimen: peripheral blood. The CDR3 sequence is CASNLRAAGTDTQYF. The CDR3 region has the DNA TGTGCCAGCAATCTCAGGGCGGCGGGCACAGATACGCAGTATTTT.